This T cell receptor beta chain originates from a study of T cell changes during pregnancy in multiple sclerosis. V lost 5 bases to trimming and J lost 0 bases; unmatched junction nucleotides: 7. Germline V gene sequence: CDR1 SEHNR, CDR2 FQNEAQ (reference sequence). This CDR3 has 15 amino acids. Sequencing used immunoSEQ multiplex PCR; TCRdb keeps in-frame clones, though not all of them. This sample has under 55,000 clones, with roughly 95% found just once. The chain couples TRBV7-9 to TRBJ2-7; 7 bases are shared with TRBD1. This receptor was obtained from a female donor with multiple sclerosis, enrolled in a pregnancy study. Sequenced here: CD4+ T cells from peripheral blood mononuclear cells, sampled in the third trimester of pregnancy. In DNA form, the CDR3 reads TGTGCCAGCAGCCGAGACAGGGCGAGCTCCTACGAGCAGTACTTC. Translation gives CASSRDRASSYEQYF.